A selection of T cell receptor beta chains follows, all from one sample in a study of beta chain features in type 1 diabetes. TCRdb's table, derived via immunoSEQ multiplex PCR, lists solely in-frame clones and lacks some. The table has just over 450,000 clones, 30% seen once. The sample taken for sequencing was naive CD4+ T cells from blood. The receptors were sampled from a man aged 18 to 29 in good health. Each CDR3 is given with its conserved first and last residue. The order of the fields is V gene, J gene, clone size, D gene, CDR3 protein, CDR3 DNA. D genes are given only for firm matches. Some rows have no size entry. The others give once, few or many, or a class for an expanded clone.

v_gene: TRBV30; j_gene: TRBJ1-1; abundance: few; d_gene: TRBD1; CDR3aa: CAWEQGMNTEAFF; CDR3nt: TGTGCCTGGGAACAGGGGATGAACACTGAAGCTTTCTTT
v_gene: TRBV19; j_gene: TRBJ2-1; abundance: few; d_gene: NA; CDR3aa: CASSSWTAYNEQFF; CDR3nt: TGTGCCAGTAGTTCGTGGACAGCCTACAATGAGCAGTTCTTC
v_gene: TRBV18; j_gene: TRBJ2-3; abundance: once; d_gene: TRBD2; CDR3aa: CASSPTMSGTADTQYF; CDR3nt: TGTGCCAGCTCACCAACGATGAGCGGGACGGCAGATACGCAGTATTTT
v_gene: TRBV6-6; j_gene: TRBJ2-7; abundance: few; d_gene: NA; CDR3aa: CASRYPPGAEQYF; CDR3nt: TGTGCCAGCCGCTATCCGCCGGGGGCCGAGCAGTACTTC
v_gene: TRBV9; j_gene: TRBJ2-3; abundance: once; d_gene: NA; CDR3aa: CASSQRGSNADTQYF; CDR3nt: TGTGCCAGCAGCCAACGGGGGAGTAACGCAGATACGCAGTATTTT
v_gene: TRBV18; j_gene: TRBJ2-4; abundance: NA; d_gene: NA; CDR3aa: CASSPNLGQNIQYF; CDR3nt: TGTGCCAGCTCACCTAACCTGGGCCAAAACATTCAGTACTTC
v_gene: TRBV7-2; j_gene: TRBJ2-5; abundance: few; d_gene: NA; CDR3aa: CASTQPSGIQETQYF; CDR3nt: TGTGCCAGCACCCAACCGAGTGGGATACAAGAGACCCAGTACTTC
v_gene: TRBV2; j_gene: TRBJ1-4; abundance: once; d_gene: TRBD1; CDR3aa: CASRRGQGTEKLFF; CDR3nt: TGTGCCAGCAGGAGGGGACAGGGGACTGAAAAACTGTTTTTT
v_gene: TRBV29-1; j_gene: TRBJ1-1; abundance: NA; d_gene: NA; CDR3aa: CSVGGVDTEAFF; CDR3nt: TGCAGCGTTGGGGGGGTAGACACTGAAGCTTTCTTT
v_gene: TRBV9; j_gene: TRBJ1-4; abundance: few; d_gene: NA; CDR3aa: CASSPRPGGGEKLFF; CDR3nt: TGTGCCAGCAGCCCACGGCCCGGGGGCGGTGAAAAACTGTTTTTT
v_gene: TRBV5-1; j_gene: TRBJ2-1; abundance: NA; d_gene: TRBD2; CDR3aa: CASSLGLAEQFF; CDR3nt: TGCGCCAGCAGCTTGGGACTAGCGGAGCAGTTCTTC
v_gene: TRBV9; j_gene: TRBJ2-7; abundance: NA; d_gene: NA; CDR3aa: CASAGKDAYEQYF; CDR3nt: TGTGCCTCAGCTGGCAAGGACGCGTACGAGCAGTACTTC
v_gene: TRBV29-1; j_gene: TRBJ2-5; abundance: NA; d_gene: TRBD1; CDR3aa: CSVDTGGRETQYF; CDR3nt: TGCAGCGTTGATACAGGGGGCCGAGAGACCCAGTACTTC
v_gene: TRBV5-6; j_gene: TRBJ2-1; abundance: NA; d_gene: TRBD1; CDR3aa: CASSSRGTVYNEQFF; CDR3nt: TGTGCCAGCAGCTCCCGAGGGACAGTCTACAATGAGCAGTTCTTC
v_gene: TRBV2; j_gene: TRBJ2-5; abundance: few; d_gene: TRBD2; CDR3aa: CASGGRAGETQYF; CDR3nt: TGTGCCAGCGGCGGGAGGGCCGGAGAGACCCAGTACTTC
v_gene: TRBV30; j_gene: TRBJ2-3; abundance: few; d_gene: TRBD2; CDR3aa: CALGVAGFDTQYF; CDR3nt: TGTGCCCTGGGGGTAGCGGGATTCGATACGCAGTATTTT
v_gene: TRBV15; j_gene: TRBJ1-1; abundance: NA; d_gene: NA; CDR3aa: CATSRDAVTANTEAFF; CDR3nt: TGTGCCACCAGCAGAGATGCGGTCACAGCAAACACTGAAGCTTTCTTT
v_gene: TRBV28; j_gene: TRBJ1-4; abundance: NA; d_gene: TRBD1; CDR3aa: CASSLLTGGEKLFF; CDR3nt: TGTGCCAGCAGTTTATTGACAGGGGGAGAAAAACTGTTTTTT
v_gene: TRBV30; j_gene: TRBJ2-5; abundance: few; d_gene: NA; CDR3aa: CACHLLGTQYF; CDR3nt: TGTGCCTGCCACCTCCTAGGGACCCAGTACTTC
v_gene: TRBV5-1; j_gene: TRBJ2-1; abundance: NA; d_gene: NA; CDR3aa: CASSLVGARDEQFF; CDR3nt: TGCGCCAGCAGCTTGGTTGGGGCTAGGGATGAGCAGTTCTTC
v_gene: TRBV30; j_gene: TRBJ2-1; abundance: once; d_gene: TRBD2; CDR3aa: CAYIRVAGSLFSYNEQFF; CDR3nt: TGTGCCTATATCCGGGTAGCGGGATCCCTATTCTCCTACAATGAGCAGTTCTTC
v_gene: TRBV28; j_gene: TRBJ2-1; abundance: few; d_gene: TRBD2; CDR3aa: CASRGLAGSSSYNEQFF; CDR3nt: TGTGCCAGCAGAGGACTAGCGGGTTCGAGCTCCTACAATGAGCAGTTCTTC
v_gene: TRBV6-5; j_gene: TRBJ2-1; abundance: NA; d_gene: NA; CDR3aa: CASSLGAGEQFF; CDR3nt: TGTGCCAGCAGTTTAGGGGCAGGTGAGCAGTTCTTC
v_gene: TRBV7-9; j_gene: TRBJ2-4; abundance: NA; d_gene: NA; CDR3aa: CASSPRLAKNIQYF; CDR3nt: TGTGCCAGCAGCCCTCGACTAGCCAAAAACATTCAGTACTTC
v_gene: TRBV18; j_gene: TRBJ1-4; abundance: few; d_gene: NA; CDR3aa: CASSPGPGEKLFF; CDR3nt: TGTGCCAGCTCACCTGGGCCCGGGGAAAAACTGTTTTTT
v_gene: TRBV20-1; j_gene: TRBJ1-2; abundance: few; d_gene: NA; CDR3aa: CSASRVYGYTF; CDR3nt: TGCAGTGCCAGTCGGGTCTATGGCTACACCTTC
v_gene: TRBV9; j_gene: TRBJ2-5; abundance: NA; d_gene: NA; CDR3aa: CASSVEGHRSAQYF; CDR3nt: TGTGCCAGCAGCGTAGAGGGGCACCGGTCGGCCCAGTACTTC
v_gene: TRBV30; j_gene: TRBJ2-3; abundance: NA; d_gene: NA; CDR3aa: CAWREADTQYF; CDR3nt: TGTGCCTGGAGGGAGGCAGATACGCAGTATTTT
v_gene: TRBV6-5; j_gene: TRBJ2-7; abundance: NA; d_gene: TRBD2; CDR3aa: CASSSGTSGTYEQYF; CDR3nt: TGTGCCAGCAGTTCCGGGACTAGCGGGACCTACGAGCAGTACTTC
v_gene: TRBV25-1; j_gene: TRBJ2-3; abundance: NA; d_gene: NA; CDR3aa: CASSVQRGGKTTDTQYF; CDR3nt: TGTGCCAGCAGTGTGCAGAGAGGGGGGAAAACAACAGATACGCAGTATTTT
v_gene: TRBV19; j_gene: TRBJ1-4; abundance: few; d_gene: NA; CDR3aa: CASSIATSTNEKLFF; CDR3nt: TGTGCCAGTAGTATCGCGACATCAACTAATGAAAAACTGTTTTTT
v_gene: TRBV9; j_gene: TRBJ1-2; abundance: few; d_gene: NA; CDR3aa: CASSVGFGYGYTF; CDR3nt: TGTGCCAGCAGCGTAGGGTTTGGCTATGGCTACACCTTC
v_gene: TRBV29-1; j_gene: TRBJ2-5; abundance: NA; d_gene: NA; CDR3aa: CSLTGQGRETQYF; CDR3nt: TGCAGCCTGACGGGGCAGGGGAGGGAGACCCAGTACTTC
v_gene: TRBV7-9; j_gene: TRBJ1-1; abundance: NA; d_gene: TRBD1; CDR3aa: CASSRGQGIGMAEAFF; CDR3nt: TGTGCCAGCAGCCGGGGACAGGGGATTGGGATGGCTGAAGCTTTCTTT
v_gene: TRBV29-1; j_gene: TRBJ2-6; abundance: NA; d_gene: NA; CDR3aa: CSVGTASSGANVLTF; CDR3nt: TGCAGCGTTGGGACAGCCAGCTCTGGGGCCAACGTCCTGACTTTC
v_gene: TRBV30; j_gene: TRBJ2-3; abundance: few; d_gene: TRBD2; CDR3aa: CAWSAGLAGGPDTQYF; CDR3nt: TGTGCCTGGAGTGCGGGACTAGCGGGAGGCCCAGATACGCAGTATTTT
v_gene: TRBV30; j_gene: TRBJ1-5; abundance: NA; d_gene: NA; CDR3aa: CAWSQDIGNQPQHF; CDR3nt: TGTGCCTGGAGCCAGGACATAGGCAATCAGCCCCAGCATTTT
v_gene: TRBV10-1; j_gene: TRBJ2-7; abundance: NA; d_gene: TRBD1; CDR3aa: CASSTGVYEQYF; CDR3nt: TGCGCCAGCTCGACAGGGGTATACGAGCAGTACTTC
v_gene: TRBV7-2; j_gene: TRBJ2-7; abundance: few; d_gene: NA; CDR3aa: CASSLSLSGGSYEQYF; CDR3nt: TGTGCCAGCAGCCTCTCCCTATCGGGCGGTTCCTACGAGCAGTACTTC
v_gene: TRBV30; j_gene: TRBJ2-3; abundance: NA; d_gene: TRBD2; CDR3aa: CAWRSTSGRRVAQYF; CDR3nt: TGTGCCTGGAGATCGACTAGCGGGAGAAGAGTAGCGCAGTATTTT
v_gene: TRBV7-2; j_gene: TRBJ2-3; abundance: few; d_gene: TRBD1; CDR3aa: CASSQDRGGPDTQYF; CDR3nt: TGTGCCAGCAGCCAGGACAGGGGGGGCCCAGATACGCAGTATTTT
v_gene: TRBV7-9; j_gene: TRBJ2-2; abundance: few; d_gene: TRBD1; CDR3aa: CASSLRTGSSSGELFF; CDR3nt: TGTGCCAGCAGCTTAAGGACAGGGTCTTCCTCCGGGGAGCTGTTTTTT
v_gene: TRBV7-2; j_gene: TRBJ2-7; abundance: few; d_gene: NA; CDR3aa: CASSLGAETISYEQYF; CDR3nt: TGTGCCAGCAGCTTAGGAGCAGAAACAATCTCCTACGAGCAGTACTTC
v_gene: TRBV18; j_gene: TRBJ2-5; abundance: NA; d_gene: NA; CDR3aa: CASSPPVRNQETQYF; CDR3nt: TGTGCCAGCTCACCACCAGTGAGGAACCAAGAGACCCAGTACTTC
v_gene: TRBV27; j_gene: TRBJ2-2; abundance: NA; d_gene: TRBD1; CDR3aa: CASRQGYTGELFF; CDR3nt: TGTGCCAGCCGACAGGGGTATACCGGGGAGCTGTTTTTT
v_gene: TRBV30; j_gene: TRBJ2-5; abundance: few; d_gene: NA; CDR3aa: CAWSRSRGETQYF; CDR3nt: TGTGCCTGGAGTAGGTCCCGTGGGGAGACCCAGTACTTC
v_gene: TRBV30; j_gene: TRBJ1-2; abundance: few; d_gene: NA; CDR3aa: CAWSEIYGYTF; CDR3nt: TGTGCCTGGAGTGAAATATATGGCTACACCTTC
v_gene: TRBV29-1; j_gene: TRBJ2-5; abundance: NA; d_gene: TRBD2; CDR3aa: CSVWTSGRAPKETQYF; CDR3nt: TGCAGCGTCTGGACTAGCGGGAGGGCCCCAAAAGAGACCCAGTACTTC
v_gene: TRBV20-1; j_gene: TRBJ2-2; abundance: NA; d_gene: NA; CDR3aa: CSAPSAGELFF; CDR3nt: TGCAGTGCTCCCTCCGCCGGGGAGCTGTTTTTT
v_gene: TRBV18; j_gene: TRBJ2-3; abundance: NA; d_gene: NA; CDR3aa: CASSQNRADTQYF; CDR3nt: TGTGCCAGCTCACAGAACAGGGCGGATACGCAGTATTTT
v_gene: TRBV7-9; j_gene: TRBJ2-1; abundance: NA; d_gene: NA; CDR3aa: CASSLDRNYNEQFF; CDR3nt: TGTGCCAGCAGTTTGGACAGAAATTACAATGAGCAGTTCTTC
v_gene: TRBV9; j_gene: TRBJ2-1; abundance: NA; d_gene: NA; CDR3aa: CASSPRGVTSYNEQFF; CDR3nt: TGTGCCAGCAGCCCCAGGGGGGTAACGTCCTACAATGAGCAGTTCTTC